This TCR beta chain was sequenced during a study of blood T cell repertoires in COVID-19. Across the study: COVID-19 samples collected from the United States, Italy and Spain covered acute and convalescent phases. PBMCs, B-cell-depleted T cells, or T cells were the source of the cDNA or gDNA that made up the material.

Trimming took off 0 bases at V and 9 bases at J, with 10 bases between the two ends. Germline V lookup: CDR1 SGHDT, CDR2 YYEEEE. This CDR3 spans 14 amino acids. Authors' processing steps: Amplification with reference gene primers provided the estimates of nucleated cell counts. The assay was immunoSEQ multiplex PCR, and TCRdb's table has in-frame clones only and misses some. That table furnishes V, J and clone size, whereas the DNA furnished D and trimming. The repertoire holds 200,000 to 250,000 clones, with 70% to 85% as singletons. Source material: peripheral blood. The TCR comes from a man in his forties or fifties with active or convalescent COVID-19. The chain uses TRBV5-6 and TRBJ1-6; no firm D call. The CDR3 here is CASSLGQASSPLHF. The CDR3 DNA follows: TGTGCCAGCAGCTTGGGGCAGGCCAGTTCACCCCTCCACTTT. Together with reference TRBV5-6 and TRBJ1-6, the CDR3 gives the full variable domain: DAGVTQSPTHLIKTRGQQVTLRCSPKSGHDTVSWYQQALGQGPQFIFQYYEEEERQRGNFPDRFSGHQFPNYSSELNVNALLLGDSALYLCASSLGQASSPLHFGNGTRLTVT.